A single sample gave rise to the 27 T cell receptor beta chains below, sequenced in a study of CD8 T cells in ankylosing spondylitis. One entry per CDR3 protein results from TCRdb running MiXCR on the 5' RACE reads. Among about 240,000 distinct CDR3 sequences listed, around 25% were seen once. The sequencing sample was made of blood, either unsorted or a sorted T cell fraction (not recorded which). These TCRs come from a male donor with ankylosing spondylitis or in good health (not recorded which).

There are a few counts of this clonotype. The chain combines TRBV12-3 or TRBV12-4 with TRBJ2-7; TRBD1 matches at 10 bases. The junction had 8 bases not matched to a gene; V was cut back by 6 bases and J by 6 bases. The CDR3 is 14 amino acids. CDR3 region: CASRGQGIMREQYF. CDR3 bases: TGTGCCAGCAGGGGACAGGGGATAATGCGCGAGCAGTACTTC.

This clonotype was seen a few times. The V call is TRBV12-3 or TRBV12-4, the J call TRBJ1-2, with D uncertain. CDR3 length equals 14 residues. With 5 bases removed from V and 5 bases from J, the gap between germline ends came to 15 bases. The CDR3, as DNA: TGTGCCAGCAGTCTCACCCTCAACAGTTATGGCTACACCTTC. This sequence encodes CASSLTLNSYGYTF.

This clonotype has only a few counts. The rearrangement uses TRBV20-1 and TRBJ2-7; the D gene could be TRBD1 or TRBD2 (5 bases each). Germline V lookup: CDR1 DFQATT, CDR2 SNEGSKA (reference sequence). V lost 1 base and J lost 4, with 8 bases in between. This CDR3 spans 12 amino acids. CDR3 DNA sequence: TGCAGTGCTAGAGGGGGGTCGTACGAGCAGTACTTC. Translating gives CSARGGSYEQYF.

The chain uses TRBV7-6 and TRBJ2-2; D could derive from TRBD1 or TRBD2 (5 bases each). V was pared by 8 bases and J by 6 bases, with 13 bases between. Germline V lookup: CDR1 SGHVS, CDR2 FNYEAQ. This CDR3 comprises 13 residues. The CDR3, as DNA: TGTGCCAGCGGAAACCAGGGACCCGGGGAGCTGTTTTTT. It encodes CASGNQGPGELFF.

This clonotype occurred many times. The J gene is TRBJ2-1, the V gene TRBV20-1, with TRBD2 as a possible D gene (6 bases). The CDR3 has 14 residues. Trimming stripped 3 bases from V and 6 bases from J, with 15 bases between. CDR1 is DFQATT and CDR2 is SNEGSKA in the germline V gene (reference sequence). In DNA form, the CDR3 reads TGCAGTGCTAGCGGGACTTTACTGAGCAATGAGCAGTTCTTC. It codes for CSASGTLLSNEQFF.

V usage is TRBV29-1 and J usage is TRBJ2-5; D is possibly TRBD1 or TRBD2 (5 bases each). V dropped 4 bases and J dropped 5 bases, with 17 bases sitting between them. The CDR3 length is 14 residues. Looked up from germline, CDR1 is SQVTM and CDR2 is ANQGSEA. As DNA, the CDR3 is TGCAGCGTTGCCTTGAGGGACGATGTGGAGACCCAGTACTTC. This translates into CSVALRDDVETQYF.

The genes are TRBV10-3 and TRBJ2-3; possible D gene TRBD2, 5 bases. The length of the CDR3 is 13 residues. V shed 7 bases and J shed 0 bases, with 8 bases lying between them. The germline V gene has CDR1 ENHRY and CDR2 SYGVKD. The CDR3 protein is CAITRTSTDTQYF. The CDR3 nucleotides are TGTGCCATCACCAGGACTAGCACAGATACGCAGTATTTT.

As concerns this clonotype: The junction differs from germline at one of its ends, possibly a read error. The chain links TRBV6-5 to TRBJ1-1; D ambiguous. The CDR3 length is 14 residues. CDR1 MNHEY and CDR2 SVGAGI come from the germline V gene. For the CDR3, the DNA is TGTGCCAGAAGTTACTCCAGGCGCTTCACTGAAGCTTTCTTT. As protein: CARSYSRRFTEAFF.

This chain uses TRBV7-2 with TRBJ2-7; 8 nucleotides line up with TRBD1. V shed 1 base, J shed 12 bases, and the junction held 8 bases outside the gene matches. In germline, CDR1 is SGHTA, CDR2 FQGNSA. The CDR3 covers 13 residues. This CDR3 reads CASSLVETGARYF. Here the CDR3 DNA reads TGTGCCAGCAGCTTAGTCGAGACAGGGGCACGGTACTTC.

The chain uses TRBV10-3 and TRBJ2-7; the match to TRBD2 covers 7 bases. Germline CDR1 and CDR2: ENHRY and SYGVKD. The CDR3 loop spans 16 amino acids. After removal of 0 bases from V and 1 base from J, the junction contained 6 bases not matched to a gene. CDR3 loop: CAISESGGGTSYEQYF. DNA for the CDR3: TGTGCCATCAGTGAGTCGGGCGGGGGAACTTCCTACGAGCAGTACTTC.

In this sample, this clonotype turned up a few times. This sequence joins TRBV20-1 and TRBJ2-5; D could derive from TRBD1 or TRBD2 (5 bases each). The CDR3 covers 15 residues. CDR1 is DFQATT, CDR2 SNEGSKA, per germline (reference sequence). Trimming removed 8 bases at V and 9 bases at J, with 28 bases between. CDR3 amino acids: CSPGAGLTPQEAQYF. The CDR3 region has the DNA TGCAGTCCCGGGGCAGGTTTAACCCCCCAAGAAGCCCAGTACTTC.

At least ten counts were recorded for this clonotype. This chain connects TRBV7-8 to TRBJ2-3; TRBD1 agrees at 8 bases. Germline V gene data show CDR1 as SGHVS and CDR2 as FQNEAQ. Trimming removed 1 base from V and 6 bases from J; junction bases left unmatched: 6. The length of the CDR3 is 15 residues. The CDR3 here is CASSLDRTGRDTQYF. CDR3 bases: TGTGCCAGCAGCTTAGATCGGACAGGGAGGGATACGCAGTATTTT.

Ten or more counts support this clonotype. This chain connects TRBV24-1 to TRBJ2-1; D not certain. The CDR3 spans 11 residues. The germline CDR1 and CDR2 sequences are KGHDR and SFDVKD. V lost 4 bases to trimming and J lost 3 bases, with 0 bases between them. The CDR3 nucleotides are TGTGCCACCAGTGACTACAATGAGCAGTTCTTC. Translation gives CATSDYNEQFF.

This chain joins TRBV29-1 and TRBJ2-1; 10 nucleotides align to TRBD2. The germline CDR1 and CDR2 sequences are SQVTM and ANQGSEA. Unmatched junction bases numbered 9, after V lost 4 bases and J lost 6 bases. The CDR3 is 15 residues long. In DNA form, the CDR3 reads TGCAGCGTTGGCGGGATAGCGGGGGGCAGCAATGAGCAGTTCTTC. Translation gives CSVGGIAGGSNEQFF.

V and J are TRBV20-1 and TRBJ2-1; D ambiguous. V was clipped by 0 bases and J by 0 bases, with 12 bases between them. Germline lookup yields CDR1 DFQATT and CDR2 SNEGSKA (reference sequence). CDR3 size: 16 residues. The CDR3 coding sequence is TGCAGTGCTAGAGATCCGCGCCGGAGCTCCTACAATGAGCAGTTCTTC. Amino acid sequence: CSARDPRRSSYNEQFF.

There are many counts of this clonotype. V and J are TRBV7-8 and TRBJ2-7; D remains unclear. Germline V CDR1 and CDR2: SGHVS, FQNEAQ. V was cut by 5 bases and J by 2 bases, with 16 bases left in between. The CDR3 contains 15 residues. CDR3: CASSPIRPPPYEQYF. The CDR3 coding sequence is TGTGCCAGCAGCCCCATCAGGCCCCCTCCCTACGAGCAGTACTTC.

The V call is TRBV9, the J call TRBJ2-1, with 12 bases lining up with TRBD2. V shed 3 bases, J shed 11 bases, and the junction held 6 bases outside the gene matches. This CDR3 is 14 amino acids long. Germline V lookup: CDR1 SGDLS, CDR2 YYNGEE. The CDR3 reads CASSARTSGVKQFF. CDR3 DNA sequence: TGTGCCAGCAGCGCGAGGACTAGCGGGGTTAAGCAGTTCTTC.

The chain carries TRBV20-1 and TRBJ2-7, with TRBD2 matching 11 bases. Germline trimming cut 3 bases from V and 2 bases from J; bases unmatched to any gene: 6. The CDR3 consists of 15 residues. Germline V gene lookup returns CDR1 DFQATT and CDR2 SNEGSKA (reference sequence). CDR3 sequence reads: CSARGASGGTYEQYF. In nucleotides, the CDR3 is TGCAGTGCTAGGGGGGCTAGCGGGGGGACCTACGAGCAGTACTTC.

Ten or more counts support this clonotype. The chain employs TRBV20-1 and TRBJ1-5, with TRBD1 matching over 9 bases. CDR3 length: 16 residues. V was pared by 1 base and J by 5 bases, with 9 bases of the junction left unmatched. The V gene's germline CDR1 is DFQATT and CDR2 SNEGSKA (reference sequence). CDR3 DNA: TGCAGTGCTAGAGCCCGGGACAGGGACTTCGATCAGCCCCAGCATTTT. This sequence encodes CSARARDRDFDQPQHF.

The chain carries TRBV20-1 and TRBJ2-7; TRBD1 or TRBD2 may be the D gene (6 bases each). V was cut by 3 bases and J by 6 bases, with 18 bases left in between. The CDR3 covers 14 residues. Per germline, CDR1 DFQATT and CDR2 SNEGSKA (reference sequence). CDR3 in DNA: TGCAGTGCTAGCGGGGGCAGGGATCTCCGCGAGCAGTACTTC. Encoded protein: CSASGGRDLREQYF.

V gene TRBV29-1 combines with J gene TRBJ2-5; D unclear. From germline, CDR1 is SQVTM and CDR2 ANQGSEA. Trimming took 6 bases from V and 1 from J, leaving 12 bases between them. The CDR3 has 13 amino acids. Here the CDR3 reads CSVRRIIQETQYF. In DNA form, the CDR3 reads TGCAGCGTGAGACGGATAATCCAAGAGACCCAGTACTTC.

DNA for the CDR3: TGCAGTGCTAGTCGTCCGGGGGCAGCCTACGAGCAGTACTTC. Translating it yields CSASRPGAAYEQYF. V usage is TRBV20-1 and J usage is TRBJ2-7, with D tentatively TRBD1 or TRBD2 (6 bases each). The V end was cut by 3 bases, the J end by 2 bases, with 14 bases between. Germline CDR1 DFQATT, CDR2 SNEGSKA (reference sequence). CDR3 length equals 14 residues.

The chain carries TRBV6-1 and TRBJ2-1; 9 bases fit TRBD1. The CDR3 is made up of 15 amino acids. In germline, CDR1 is MNHNS, CDR2 SASEGT. The ends lost 6 bases at V and 8 bases at J; junction bases unmatched: 11. DNA of the CDR3: TGTGCCAGCAGACCCGGGACAGGGAACCAGTATGAGCAGTTCTTC. Translation: CASRPGTGNQYEQFF.

This chain uses TRBV6-6 with TRBJ1-5; no definite D call. Trimming removed 5 bases at V and 11 bases at J, with 13 bases between. Germline V gene data show CDR1 as MNHNY and CDR2 as SVGAGI (reference sequence). The CDR3 sequence is 12 residues long. This CDR3 reads CASSRSLPAQHF. The CDR3 coding sequence is TGTGCCAGCAGTCGCAGCCTTCCAGCCCAGCATTTT.

This clonotype occurred a few times. The CDR3 loop is CSVGPMGGGELFF. The CDR3 coding sequence is TGCAGCGTCGGCCCCATGGGCGGCGGGGAGCTGTTTTTT. The chain couples TRBV29-1 to TRBJ2-2; D not resolved. Germline loops: CDR1 SQVTM, CDR2 ANQGSEA. CDR3 size: 13 residues. V was clipped by 6 bases and J by 7 bases, with 15 bases between them.

This clonotype was counted a few times. The chain joins TRBV20-1 to TRBJ2-7; D is perhaps TRBD1 (6 bases). Germline CDR1 DFQATT, CDR2 SNEGSKA (reference sequence). The CDR3 has 16 amino acids. V shed 1 base and J shed 2 bases, with 18 bases lying between them. CDR3 nucleotides: TGCAGTGCTAGAGGGACGGAAGGGGGAGCTGCCTACGAGCAGTACTTC. This sequence encodes CSARGTEGGAAYEQYF.

This clonotype was counted at least ten times. CDR3 loop: CASSLREDYEQYF. In nucleotides, the CDR3 is TGTGCCAGCAGCTTACGAGAGGATTACGAGCAGTACTTC. The chain is built from TRBV12-3 or TRBV12-4 and TRBJ2-7; no clear D gene. Trimming shortened V by 6 bases and J by 4 bases, and 13 bases separated the two germline ends. This CDR3 comprises 13 residues.